Following are 23 T cell receptor beta chains from one sample sequenced in a study of shared clonotypes between healthy human individuals. Profiled with immunoSEQ multiplex PCR; TCRdb holds only in-frame clones, not every one. There are about 2,500,000 clones in the sample; approximately 94% occur only once, and 0.14% lies in the top ten. Sample: naive CD4+ T cells sorted from blood. Subset noted: CD45RA+ positively selected. These receptors were obtained from a man between 18 and 29 years old in good health.

The chain recombines TRBV13 with TRBJ2-5; D might be TRBD1 or TRBD2, each matching 5 bases. This CDR3 comprises 16 residues. V shed 5 bases and J shed 6 bases, with 22 bases lying between them. Germline V gives CDR1 PRHDT, CDR2 FYEKMQ (reference sequence). CDR3 nucleotide sequence: TGTGCCAGCAGCCCCCGCCGAGGGGAATTTGCAAAGACCCAGTACTTC. Encoded protein: CASSPRRGEFAKTQYF.

For this clone: The sample contains more than one DNA sequence encoding this CDR3. The gene calls are TRBV5-1 and TRBJ2-5; possibly TRBD2 for D (5 bases). This CDR3 has 14 amino acids. Germline assignment: CDR1 SGHRS and CDR2 YFSETQ. Trimming shortened V by 0 bases and J by 0 bases, and 6 bases separated the two germline ends. The CDR3 DNA sequence: TGCGCCAGCAGCTTGGGAGGGAACCAAGAGACCCAGTACTTC. It specifies CASSLGGNQETQYF.

V and J are TRBV10-2 and TRBJ1-5, with D possibly TRBD1 on 6 matching bases. CDR3 length: 13 amino acids. V lost 10 bases, J lost 7 bases, and 17 bases lay in between. The germline gives CDR1 WSHSY, CDR2 SAAADI. DNA of the CDR3: TGCGCCACCTCTGGGCAGGGGAAACAGCCCCAGCATTTT. This gives the protein CATSGQGKQPQHF.

The chain links TRBV9 to TRBJ2-1; TRBD2 matches 9 bases. The V segment lost 4 bases and the J segment 6 bases; nucleotides outside the gene matches: 11. The CDR3 consists of 16 residues. Germline CDR1 and CDR2: SGDLS and YYNGEE. This chain's CDR3 is CASSPAGGRATNEQFF. CDR3 nucleotides: TGTGCCAGCAGCCCAGCGGGCGGGAGGGCCACCAATGAGCAGTTCTTC.

This chain connects TRBV6-5 to TRBJ2-7, with D perhaps TRBD2 (6 bases). V lost 6 bases and J 4 bases, leaving 13 bases between the germline ends. CDR3 length equals 13 residues. CDR1 and CDR2 (germline): MNHEY, SVGAGI. DNA for the CDR3: TGTGCCAGCAGGGCAGCCGGAGGGTACGAGCAGTACTTC. This encodes CASRAAGGYEQYF.

The rearrangement links TRBV7-9 to TRBJ1-2; D is unresolved. CDR3 length: 16 residues. In germline, CDR1 is SEHNR, CDR2 FQNEAQ (reference sequence). V lost 1 base and J 0 bases, leaving 12 bases between the germline ends. The CDR3 region has the DNA TGTGCCAGCAGCTTAGTTGTGGTCAGCACTAACTATGGCTACACCTTC. Protein sequence: CASSLVVVSTNYGYTF.

A single count supports this clone. The chain employs TRBV5-6 and TRBJ2-5, with D hard to call. This CDR3 contains 15 residues. CDR1 is SGHDT, CDR2 YYEEEE, per germline. Trimming removed 1 base at V and 0 bases at J, with 10 bases between. CDR3 sequence (DNA): TGTGCCAGCAGCTTGTGGTCAGGCCACCAAGAGACCCAGTACTTC. It encodes CASSLWSGHQETQYF.

This clone was counted between two and nine times. The genes are TRBV7-2 and TRBJ1-5; D gene uncertain. Germline assignment: CDR1 SGHTA and CDR2 FQGNSA. V lost 4 bases and J lost 4, with 14 bases in between. The CDR3 loop spans 15 amino acids. The CDR3 region is CASSSALGGNQPQHF. The CDR3 DNA is TGTGCCAGCAGCTCCGCCCTTGGAGGGAATCAGCCCCAGCATTTT.

The V and J genes are TRBV5-4 and TRBJ2-5, with 7 bases that match TRBD1. V lost 2 bases, J lost 5 bases, and 6 bases stayed unmatched. Germline V gene sequence: CDR1 SGHNT, CDR2 YYREEE (reference sequence). The CDR3 runs 14 residues. The CDR3 nucleotides read TGTGCCAGCAGCTTCACAGGGGTGCGGGAGACCCAGTACTTC. It specifies CASSFTGVRETQYF.

V is TRBV19 and J is TRBJ1-1, with 8 bases aligning to TRBD1. CDR3 size: 14 residues. CDR1 LNHDA and CDR2 SQIVND come from the germline V gene (reference sequence). V dropped 6 bases and J dropped 0; count of bases not matched to a gene: 3. The CDR3 coding sequence is TGTGCCAGTAGAAGGACAGGGATGAACACTGAAGCTTTCTTT. This translates into CASRRTGMNTEAFF. The complete variable domain, with remaining parts taken from reference TRBV19 and TRBJ1-1, reads DGGITQSPKYLFRKEGQNVTLSCEQNLNHDAMYWYRQDPGQGLRLIYYSQIVNDFQKGDIAEGYSVSREKKESFPLTVTSAQKNPTAFYLCASRRTGMNTEAFFGQGTRLTVV.

The V call is TRBV18, the J call TRBJ2-1; 11 bases are a match to TRBD2. The V and J ends lost 4 bases and 7 bases, in that order; junction bases with no gene match: 9. The germline V gene encodes CDR1 KGHSH and CDR2 LQKENI. This CDR3 spans 16 amino acids. The CDR3 protein is CASSLGLAGTLNEQFF. CDR3 sequence (DNA): TGTGCCAGCTCACTAGGACTAGCGGGTACCCTGAATGAGCAGTTCTTC.

The chain is built from TRBV2 and TRBJ1-6; no definite D call. V lost 6 bases, J lost 6 bases, and 18 bases lay in between. CDR3 length: 16 residues. From germline, CDR1 is SNHLY and CDR2 FYNNEI. CDR3 region: CASRVYEGIGNSPLHF. The CDR3 DNA reads TGTGCCAGCAGGGTTTACGAGGGTATTGGTAATTCACCCCTCCACTTT.

The chain has TRBV7-2 and TRBJ2-3; D not resolved. Trimming took 5 bases from V and 9 from J, leaving 12 bases between them. Germline CDR1 is SGHTA and CDR2 is FQGNSA. This CDR3 contains 12 residues. CDR3 in amino acids: CASSLGPNTQYF. The CDR3 DNA reads TGTGCCAGCAGCCTCGGACCCAACACGCAGTATTTT.

The V call is TRBV12-5, the J call TRBJ2-3, with 10 bases that match TRBD2. Germline-derived CDR1 and CDR2 are LGHNT and FRNRAP. The V and J ends lost 5 bases and 5 bases, in that order; junction bases with no gene match: 4. CDR3 length: 14 residues. CDR3 bases: TGTGCTAGTGGTCTACGACTAGCGGGAGATACGCAGTATTTT. Amino acid sequence: CASGLRLAGDTQYF.

This clone was found a few times. The chain couples TRBV10-1 to TRBJ2-7; D is undetermined. The V gene lost 0 bases and the J gene lost 5 bases, with 8 bases spanning the gap. The germline V gene encodes CDR1 WNHNN and CDR2 SYGVQD (reference sequence). This CDR3 has 13 amino acids. The CDR3 DNA is TGCGCCAGCAGTGAGTCGTCGAGGAACGAGCAGTACTTC. Its protein is CASSESSRNEQYF.

The rearrangement joins TRBV5-1 to TRBJ1-3; the D gene is possibly TRBD1 (6 bases). Germline V gene lookup returns CDR1 SGHRS and CDR2 YFSETQ. The V end lost 0 bases, the J end lost 2 bases, and 12 bases lay between the germline ends. This CDR3 contains 16 residues. The CDR3 is CASSLDPGATGNTIYF. DNA for the CDR3: TGCGCCAGCAGCTTGGATCCAGGGGCCACTGGAAACACCATATATTTT.

As to this clone: Other DNA sequences in this specimen translate into the identical CDR3. The chain combines TRBV6-5 with TRBJ1-1; tentatively, D is TRBD1 (6 bases). The CDR3 sequence is 13 residues long. V was trimmed by 5 bases and J by 2 bases, leaving 9 bases between them. Per germline, CDR1 MNHEY and CDR2 SVGAGI. The CDR3 loop is CASSRGPNTEAFF. CDR3 in DNA: TGTGCCAGCAGTCGGGGGCCCAACACTGAAGCTTTCTTT.

This rearrangement joins TRBV25-1 to TRBJ2-2; D call uncertain. CDR1 is MGHDK, CDR2 SYGVNS, per germline. CDR3 size: 14 residues. Trimming shortened V by 8 bases and J by 1 base, and 11 bases separated the two germline ends. The CDR3 loop is CASCARRNTGELFF. The CDR3 DNA follows: TGTGCCAGCTGTGCTCGCAGGAACACCGGGGAGCTGTTTTTT.

This chain joins TRBV7-9 and TRBJ2-5, with 10 nucleotides matching TRBD1. The end of the DNA fits TRBJ2-7 better, so the J call may be wrong. The CDR3 spans 12 residues. Germline values: CDR1 SEHNR, CDR2 FQNEAQ (reference sequence). DNA for the CDR3: TGTGCCATTAAAGACAGGGGGCCCGAGCAGTACTTC. Translated: CAIKDRGPEQYF.

The V gene is TRBV14, the J gene TRBJ1-1; D is possibly TRBD1 (6 bases). Trimming pared 7 bases from V and 5 bases from J, leaving 20 bases between. The CDR3 runs 15 residues. Germline CDR1 and CDR2: SGHDN and FVKESK. CDR3 region: CASTLDQGRGTEAFF. Here the CDR3 DNA reads TGTGCCAGCACCTTAGACCAGGGGCGTGGGACTGAAGCTTTCTTT. Complete variable domain (other parts from reference TRBV14 and TRBJ1-1): EAGVTQFPSHSVIEKGQTVTLRCDPISGHDNLYWYRRVMGKEIKFLLHFVKESKQDESGMPNNRFLAERTGGTYSTLKVQPAELEDSGVYFCASTLDQGRGTEAFFGQGTRLTVV.

The V and J genes are TRBV6-5 and TRBJ1-1; TRBD1 agrees at 7 bases. This CDR3 is 16 amino acids long. Trimming cost V 0 bases and J 1 base; bases outside gene matches: 5. Germline V lookup: CDR1 MNHEY, CDR2 SVGAGI. The CDR3 DNA is TGTGCCAGCAGTTACTCGATACAGGGGACGAACACTGAAGCTTTCTTT. It specifies CASSYSIQGTNTEAFF.

The chain uses TRBV19 and TRBJ2-7, with TRBD2 matching 7 bases. Germline assignment: CDR1 LNHDA and CDR2 SQIVND (reference sequence). This CDR3 region has 14 residues. V shed 6 bases, J shed 0 bases, and the junction held 5 bases outside the gene matches. The CDR3 is CASSREVSSYEQYF. The CDR3 DNA follows: TGTGCCAGTAGCCGGGAGGTGAGCTCCTACGAGCAGTACTTC. Using reference TRBV19 and TRBJ2-7 for the parts outside the CDR3, the full variable domain is DGGITQSPKYLFRKEGQNVTLSCEQNLNHDAMYWYRQDPGQGLRLIYYSQIVNDFQKGDIAEGYSVSREKKESFPLTVTSAQKNPTAFYLCASSREVSSYEQYFGPGTRLTVT.

V and J are TRBV6-5 and TRBJ2-1; D remains unclear. The CDR3 covers 15 residues. Germline-derived CDR1 and CDR2 are MNHEY and SVGAGI. The ends were cut back, 2 bases at V and 4 bases at J, with 12 bases in the middle. CDR3 residues: CASSYSPVRYNEQFF. The DNA of the CDR3 is TGTGCCAGCAGTTACAGCCCCGTACGGTACAATGAGCAGTTCTTC.